A selection of T cell receptor beta chains follows, all from one sample in a study of T-cell reconstitution after alpha-beta-depleted transplantation in children. One entry per CDR3 protein, called by TCRdb with MiXCR from the PCR reads. Here the sample spans approximately 500,000 distinct CDR3 sequences, roughly 10% being singletons. Sequencing used PBMCs, obtained before TCRalphabeta/CD19-depleted stem cell transplant. These receptors came from a child aged 2-9 years with inherited bone marrow failure, due to receive a stem cell transplant. The CDR3 runs from the conserved cysteine through the conserved F or W. A D gene is named only where the DNA matches it firmly. Size is stated for part of the rows, as once, few or many counts, or as a class when the clone is expanded.

abundance	v_gene	d_gene	j_gene	CDR3aa	CDR3nt
few	TRBV19	.	TRBJ1-1	CASSPGRGRENTEAFF	TGTGCCAGTAGTCCGGGCCGAGGACGGGAGAACACTGAAGCTTTCTTT
.	TRBV7-9	.	TRBJ1-6	CASSLAVLSPLHF	TGTGCCAGCAGCTTAGCAGTCCTTTCACCCCTCCACTTT
.	TRBV30	.	TRBJ1-5	CAWSVLGRNQPQHF	TGTGCCTGGAGTGTTTTAGGGAGGAATCAGCCCCAGCATTTT
few	TRBV7-2	.	TRBJ2-7	CASRTSGASSYEQYF	TGTGCCAGCAGGACCAGTGGGGCTAGCTCCTACGAGCAGTACTTC
many	TRBV5-1	.	TRBJ1-2	CASSLSGPYGYTF	TGCGCCAGCAGCTTGTCAGGTCCGTATGGCTACACCTTC
many	TRBV7-9	TRBD2	TRBJ2-5	CASRLAGGPRETQYF	TGTGCCAGCAGACTAGCGGGAGGGCCAAGGGAGACCCAGTACTTC
many	TRBV29-1	TRBD1	TRBJ2-1	CSADRGATYNEQFF	TGCAGCGCAGACAGGGGAGCTACCTACAATGAGCAGTTCTTC
many	TRBV5-1	.	TRBJ2-4	CASSRETGLSGNIQYF	TGCGCCAGCAGCCGGGAGACAGGGCTCTCGGGGAACATTCAGTACTTC
many	TRBV7-9	.	TRBJ2-7	CASSLGLGVDEQYF	TGTGCCAGCAGCTTAGGGTTGGGGGTCGACGAGCAGTACTTC
many	TRBV5-1	TRBD2	TRBJ2-5	CASSRGTSGRAGGQETQYF	TGCGCCAGCAGCCGGGGGACTAGCGGGAGGGCCGGGGGCCAAGAGACCCAGTACTTC
.	TRBV3-1	.	TRBJ2-1	CASSLVAYGEQFF	TGTGCCAGCAGCCTGGTCGCGTATGGTGAGCAGTTCTTC
many	TRBV2	TRBD2	TRBJ2-3	CASRSGSAADTQYF	TGTGCCAGCAGGAGCGGGAGCGCCGCAGATACGCAGTATTTT
.	TRBV7-9	.	TRBJ2-1	CASSLGVILIYNEQFF	TGTGCCAGCAGCTTAGGGGTCATCTTGATATACAATGAGCAGTTCTTC
many	TRBV28	.	TRBJ2-2	CASSFWRLGEPRGVELFF	TGTGCCAGCAGTTTTTGGAGACTAGGCGAACCGCGGGGCGTGGAGCTGTTTTTT
many	TRBV4-3	TRBD2	TRBJ2-7	CASSQASGGFGYEQYF	TGCGCCAGCAGCCAAGCCTCGGGGGGTTTCGGCTACGAGCAGTACTTC
few	TRBV12-3/TRBV12-4	.	TRBJ1-2	CASSNYRDQGYGYTF	TGTGCCAGCAGTAACTACAGAGACCAGGGCTATGGCTACACCTTC
many	TRBV7-7	.	TRBJ2-1	CASSLERAGRSYNEQFF	TGTGCCAGCAGCTTGGAACGGGCAGGGCGGTCCTACAATGAGCAGTTCTTC
many	TRBV20-1	.	TRBJ2-7	CSARDTPQALCEQYF	TGCAGTGCTAGAGATACCCCACAGGCTCTCTGCGAGCAGTACTTC
many	TRBV9	TRBD2	TRBJ2-2	CASSASGSGGELFF	TGTGCCAGCAGCGCTAGCGGGAGTGGGGGGGAGCTGTTTTTT
few	TRBV11-2	TRBD2	TRBJ2-1	CASRLLAGGPNEQFF	TGTGCCAGCAGACTCCTAGCGGGAGGGCCGAATGAGCAGTTCTTC
few	TRBV19	.	TRBJ1-1	CASRPLTASHTEAFF	TGTGCCAGTAGGCCGCTGACAGCTTCCCACACTGAAGCTTTCTTT
.	TRBV2	.	TRBJ1-2	CASSEADTKGLGRGYTF	TGTGCCAGCAGTGAAGCCGACACTAAAGGCTTGGGCCGTGGCTACACCTTC
few	TRBV20-1	.	TRBJ2-2	CSAHLPNTGELFF	TGCAGTGCCCATCTACCGAACACCGGGGAGCTGTTTTTT
many	TRBV4-3	.	TRBJ2-2	CASSQGSVNTGELFF	TGCGCCAGCAGCCAAGGAAGCGTGAACACCGGGGAGCTGTTTTTT
many	TRBV29-1	TRBD1	TRBJ1-5	CSVGDSYQPQHF	TGCAGCGTCGGGGACAGTTATCAGCCCCAGCATTTT
many	TRBV5-1	.	TRBJ2-1	CASSLGTIKSSYNEQFF	TGCGCCAGCAGCTTGGGAACCATCAAGAGCTCCTACAATGAGCAGTTCTTC
few	TRBV6-2/TRBV6-3	TRBD1	TRBJ2-7	CASSPTIDGTGAYSSYEQYF	TGTGCCAGCAGTCCTACTATAGACGGGACAGGGGCTTATAGCTCCTACGAGCAGTACTTC
many	TRBV12-3/TRBV12-4	.	TRBJ2-7	CASSPQGGTYEQYF	TGTGCCAGCAGCCCACAGGGGGGGACCTACGAGCAGTACTTC
few	TRBV5-5	.	TRBJ2-3	CASSVDSSTDTQYF	TGTGCCAGCAGCGTTGACTCGTCCACAGATACGCAGTATTTT
.	TRBV20-1	.	TRBJ2-1	CSARDQGSSDEQFF	TGCAGTGCTAGAGATCAGGGTTCTAGCGATGAGCAGTTCTTC
many	TRBV21-1	.	TRBJ2-7	CASTRPSGRVSYEQYF	TGTGCCAGCACGCGACCGAGCGGGAGGGTCTCCTACGAGCAGTACTTC
many	TRBV20-1	.	TRBJ1-3	CSASIPDTNTIYF	TGCAGTGCCTCAATTCCGGACACAAACACCATATATTTT
few	TRBV4-1	.	TRBJ1-4	CASSQPTTATTNEKLFF	TGCGCCAGCAGCCAACCCACGACGGCGACAACTAATGAAAAACTGTTTTTT
many	TRBV7-2	.	TRBJ2-5	CASSSSSLRSEETQYF	TGTGCCAGCAGCTCCTCAAGCCTGAGGAGCGAAGAGACCCAGTACTTC
many	TRBV20-1	.	TRBJ2-7	CSANPGPVYEQYF	TGCAGTGCTAACCCCGGACCGGTTTACGAGCAGTACTTC
many	TRBV5-1	TRBD2	TRBJ2-1	CASSLAELYNEQFF	TGCGCCAGCAGCCTAGCGGAGCTCTACAATGAGCAGTTCTTC
many	TRBV7-2	TRBD1	TRBJ1-1	CASSSTQGGEAFF	TGTGCCAGCAGCTCCACCCAGGGGGGCGAAGCTTTCTTT
many	TRBV27	TRBD1	TRBJ2-7	CASSQQGIGYEQYF	TGTGCCAGCAGCCAACAGGGGATCGGCTACGAGCAGTACTTC
many	TRBV6-5	.	TRBJ2-1	CASSYARAGEQFF	TGTGCCAGCAGTTACGCCAGGGCGGGGGAGCAGTTCTTC
.	TRBV4-3	.	TRBJ2-7	CDSSQEVKGVGEQYF	TGCGACAGCAGCCAAGAGGTGAAGGGGGTAGGCGAGCAGTACTTC